This TCR beta chain was sequenced in a study of a mutant IDH1 vaccine in newly diagnosed glioma. As for time point: baseline, week 1 (first vaccination visit). Treatment specified: pre-vaccination baseline after standard-of-care therapy. Donors had new IDH1-mutant astrocytomas of WHO grade 3 or 4 (ATRX-lost). CDR1 LGHNA and CDR2 YSLEER come from the germline V gene. V was pared by 5 bases and J by 4 bases, with 12 bases between. The CDR3 is 14 residues long. This clone occurred a few times. Libraries were prepared by immunoSEQ multiplex PCR; TCRdb keeps only in-frame clonotypes and omits some of them. The data contain approximately 54,000 clones, approximately 78% of them singletons.

The chain joins TRBV4-3 to TRBJ2-1; D remains unclear. Sequences were derived from PBMCs, sampled from a glioma patient treated with radiotherapy, temozolomide or both. The sequence came from a man in his late teens or twenties with glioma. The CDR3 loop is CASSNTAGYNEQFF. CDR3 in DNA: TGCGCCAGCAGCAATACAGCCGGGTACAATGAGCAGTTCTTC.